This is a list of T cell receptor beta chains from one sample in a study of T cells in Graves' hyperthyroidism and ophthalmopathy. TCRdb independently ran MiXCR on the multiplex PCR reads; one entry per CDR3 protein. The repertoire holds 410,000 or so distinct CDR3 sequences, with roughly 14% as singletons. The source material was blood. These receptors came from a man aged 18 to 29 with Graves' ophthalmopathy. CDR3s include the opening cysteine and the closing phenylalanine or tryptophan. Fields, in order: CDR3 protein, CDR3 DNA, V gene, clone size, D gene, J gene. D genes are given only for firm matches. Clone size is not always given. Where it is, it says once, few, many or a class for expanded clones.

CARQGRTDSGANVLTF,TGTGCCAGGCAGGGGCGAACGGACTCTGGGGCCAACGTCCTGACTTTC,TRBV18,-,-,TRBJ2-6
CASSQPRTGWETQYF,TGCGCCAGCAGCCAACCCCGGACAGGGTGGGAGACCCAGTACTTC,TRBV4-1,-,TRBD1,TRBJ2-5
CASSLARGAGNEQFF,TGTGCCAGCAGCTTAGCGCGGGGTGCCGGTAATGAGCAGTTCTTC,TRBV7-2,many,-,TRBJ2-1
CASIGLTVLNEKLFF,TGTGCCAGCATTGGATTGACAGTCCTTAATGAAAAACTGTTTTTT,TRBV2,many,-,TRBJ1-4
CASSSGTGPTPYEQYF,TGTGCCAGCAGCTCTGGGACAGGTCCTACCCCCTACGAGCAGTACTTC,TRBV7-9,once,TRBD1,TRBJ2-7
CASSLNHGTGSYGYTF,TGTGCCAGCAGCTTAAACCACGGGACAGGGTCTTATGGCTACACCTTC,TRBV11-2,many,TRBD1,TRBJ1-2
CSARERLTSGFTDTQYF,TGCAGTGCTAGAGAAAGGTTGACTAGCGGGTTCACAGATACGCAGTATTTT,TRBV20-1,many,TRBD2,TRBJ2-3
CASSFSRGSEQYF,TGTGCCAGCAGCTTCTCCAGGGGAAGCGAGCAGTACTTC,TRBV11-3,many,-,TRBJ2-7
CATAGAVVGAQYF,TGTGCTACAGCGGGTGCAGTGGTGGGTGCCCAGTACTTC,TRBV6-1,many,-,TRBJ2-5
CASSSRATYEQYF,TGTGCCAGCAGCTCAAGGGCTACCTACGAGCAGTACTTC,TRBV7-2,many,-,TRBJ2-7
CASRLAGGFNEQSF,TGCGCCAGCAGACTAGCGGGGGGATTCAATGAGCAGTCCTTC,TRBV10-2,-,TRBD2,TRBJ2-1
CASSLAAYLSGGENEQFF,TGCGCCAGCAGCTTGGCCGCCTACCTCTCCGGGGGGGAAAATGAGCAGTTCTTC,TRBV5-1,-,TRBD2,TRBJ2-1
CASGLLLAGGETQYF,TGTGCTAGTGGCCTTCTCCTAGCGGGGGGGGAGACCCAGTACTTC,TRBV12-5,-,TRBD2,TRBJ2-5
CASTRPAYEQYF,TGTGCCAGCACCCGCCCCGCATACGAGCAGTACTTC,TRBV11-2,many,-,TRBJ2-7
CASSPGQGGYEQYF,TGCGCCAGCAGCCCGGGACAGGGGGGCTACGAGCAGTACTTC,TRBV5-1,many,TRBD1,TRBJ2-7
CASSFSPVGETQYF,TGTGCCAGCAGTTTTTCCCCAGTAGGGGAGACCCAGTACTTC,TRBV12-3/TRBV12-4,few,-,TRBJ2-5